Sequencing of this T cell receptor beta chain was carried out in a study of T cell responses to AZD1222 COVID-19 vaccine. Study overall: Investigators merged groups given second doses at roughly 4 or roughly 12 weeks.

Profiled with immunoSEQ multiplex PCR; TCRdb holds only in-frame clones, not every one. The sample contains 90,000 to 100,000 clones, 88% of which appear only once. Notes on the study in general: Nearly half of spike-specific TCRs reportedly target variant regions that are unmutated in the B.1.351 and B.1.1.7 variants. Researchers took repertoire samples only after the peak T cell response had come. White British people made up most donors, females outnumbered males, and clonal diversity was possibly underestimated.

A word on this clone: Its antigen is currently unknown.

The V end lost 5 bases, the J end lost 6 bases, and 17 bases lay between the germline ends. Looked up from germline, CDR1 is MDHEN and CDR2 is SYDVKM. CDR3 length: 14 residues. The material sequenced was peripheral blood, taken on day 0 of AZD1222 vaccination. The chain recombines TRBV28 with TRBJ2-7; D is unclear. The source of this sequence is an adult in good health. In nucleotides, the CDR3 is TGTGCCAGCAGTCTCCCCTCTTCCTCGGGCGAGCAGTACTTC. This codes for CASSLPSSSGEQYF.